The clone carrying this TCR beta chain was seen a few times. CDR3 length: 16 amino acids. CDR1 and CDR2 from the germline V gene are DFQATT and SNEGSKA (reference sequence). Unmatched junction bases numbered 17, after V lost 6 bases and J lost 11 bases. The source of the sample is a study of T-cell reconstitution after alpha-beta-depleted transplantation in children. Preparation of the TCRbeta library was carried out with unique molecular identifiers. MiXCR was run by TCRdb on the PCR reads, yielding one entry per CDR3 protein. Of some 250,000 distinct CDR3 sequences listed, about 12% are singletons. The chain couples TRBV20-1 to TRBJ1-5; TRBD1 matches at 12 bases. The source is a human donor who donated a stem cell graft to a child with acute lymphoblastic leukemia. The material sequenced was PBMCs from the stem cell graft donor, taken from the stem cell graft. The CDR3 DNA is TGCAGTGCCCCTAGCGGGGACAGGGGGCTCACTAAGGCCCAGCATTTT. This encodes CSAPSGDRGLTKAQHF.